The T cell receptor (beta chain) under discussion was sequenced for a study of blood T cells in healthy people across ages. Study-level background: About one barcoded beta molecule per two T cells was the capture yield of template switching. General study results and limits: Per million T cells, TCR beta diversity dropped about linearly as age rose. Because sorting was not performed, PBMCs prevented conclusive naive versus antigen-experienced comparison.

A second about 7 to 11 cycle PCR used barcoded and J-beta primers. TCRdb independently ran MiXCR on the 5' RACE reads; one entry per CDR3 protein. The repertoire holds some 930,000 distinct CDR3 sequences, 25% to 35% seen once, with 10% in the top ten. This clonotype was seen repeatedly, ten times or more. Its antigen is not known. The data were also submitted as part of a second study, on T cells of mothers and their children. That study reports: Sequencing revealed no T cell clones that were persistent and microchimeric.

Sequenced sample: blood. The sequence was collected from a woman between 40 and 50 years old in good health.

The CDR3 bases are TGTGCCAGCAGTGGGACTAGCGGGAGCCACGAGCAGTACTTC. It codes for CASSGTSGSHEQYF. The chain uses TRBV7-2 and TRBJ2-7, with 14 bases that match TRBD2. J lost 5 bases, V lost 6 bases, and 3 bases had no gene match. CDR3 length: 14 amino acids. Germline V gene sequence: CDR1 SGHTA, CDR2 FQGNSA.